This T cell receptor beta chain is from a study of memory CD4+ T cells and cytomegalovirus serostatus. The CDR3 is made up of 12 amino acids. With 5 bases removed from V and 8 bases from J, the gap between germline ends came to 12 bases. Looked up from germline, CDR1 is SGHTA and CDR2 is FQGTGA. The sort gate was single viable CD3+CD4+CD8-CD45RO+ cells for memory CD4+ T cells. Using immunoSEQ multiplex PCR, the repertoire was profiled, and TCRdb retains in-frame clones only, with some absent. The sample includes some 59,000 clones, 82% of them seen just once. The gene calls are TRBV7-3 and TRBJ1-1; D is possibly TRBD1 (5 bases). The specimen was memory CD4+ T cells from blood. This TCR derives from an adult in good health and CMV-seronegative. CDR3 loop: CASSPRDGEAFF. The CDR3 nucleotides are TGTGCCAGCAGCCCTCGGGACGGGGAAGCTTTCTTT.